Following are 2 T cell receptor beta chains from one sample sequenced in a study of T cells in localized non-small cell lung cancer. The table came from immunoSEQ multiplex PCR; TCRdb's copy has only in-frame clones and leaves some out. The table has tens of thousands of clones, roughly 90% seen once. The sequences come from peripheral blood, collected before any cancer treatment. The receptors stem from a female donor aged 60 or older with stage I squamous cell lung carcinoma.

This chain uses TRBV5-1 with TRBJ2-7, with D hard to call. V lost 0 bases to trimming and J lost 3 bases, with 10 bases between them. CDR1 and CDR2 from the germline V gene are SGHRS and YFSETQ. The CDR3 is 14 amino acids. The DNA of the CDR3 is TGCGCCAGCAGCTTGGGAAGGCGAAACTACGAGCAGTACTTC. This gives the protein CASSLGRRNYEQYF.

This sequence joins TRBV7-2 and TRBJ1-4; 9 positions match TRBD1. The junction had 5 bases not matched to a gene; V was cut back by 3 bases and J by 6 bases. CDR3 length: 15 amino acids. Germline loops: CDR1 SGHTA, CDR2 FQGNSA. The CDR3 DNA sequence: TGTGCCAGCAGCTTCGGGACAGGGATCGATGAAAAACTGTTTTTT. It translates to CASSFGTGIDEKLFF.